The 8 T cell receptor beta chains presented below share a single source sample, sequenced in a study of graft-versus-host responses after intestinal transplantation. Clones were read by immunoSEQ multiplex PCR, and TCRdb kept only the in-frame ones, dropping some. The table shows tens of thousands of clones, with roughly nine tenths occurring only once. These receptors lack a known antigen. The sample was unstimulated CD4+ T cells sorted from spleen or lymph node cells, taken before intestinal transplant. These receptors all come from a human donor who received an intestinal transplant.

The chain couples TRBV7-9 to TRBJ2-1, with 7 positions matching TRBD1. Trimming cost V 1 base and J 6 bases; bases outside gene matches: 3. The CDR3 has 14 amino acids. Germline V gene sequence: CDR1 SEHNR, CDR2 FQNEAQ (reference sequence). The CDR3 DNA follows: TGTGCCAGCAGCTTAGTCCCAGGGGGCAATGAGCAGTTCTTC. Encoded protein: CASSLVPGGNEQFF.

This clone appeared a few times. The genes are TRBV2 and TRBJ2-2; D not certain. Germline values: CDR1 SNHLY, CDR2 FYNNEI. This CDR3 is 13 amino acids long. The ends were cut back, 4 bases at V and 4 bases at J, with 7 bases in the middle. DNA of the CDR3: TGTGCCAGCAGTGGGCGGCTCACCGGGGAGCTGTTTTTT. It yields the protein CASSGRLTGELFF.

The CDR3 nucleotides read TGTGCCAGCAGTGTATTGAGAGGGCCTGAAGCTTTCTTT. Amino acids: CASSVLRGPEAFF. This sequence joins TRBV6-1 and TRBJ1-1; D not certain. The CDR3 loop spans 13 amino acids. V lost 4 bases to trimming and J lost 6 bases, with 12 bases between them. Germline V gene data show CDR1 as MNHNS and CDR2 as SASEGT.

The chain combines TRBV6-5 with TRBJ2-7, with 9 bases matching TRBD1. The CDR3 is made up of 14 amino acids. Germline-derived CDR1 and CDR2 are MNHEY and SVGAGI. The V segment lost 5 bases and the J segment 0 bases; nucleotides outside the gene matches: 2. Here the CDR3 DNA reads TGTGCCAGCAGTAAGGACAGGGGCTCCTACGAGCAGTACTTC. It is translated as CASSKDRGSYEQYF.

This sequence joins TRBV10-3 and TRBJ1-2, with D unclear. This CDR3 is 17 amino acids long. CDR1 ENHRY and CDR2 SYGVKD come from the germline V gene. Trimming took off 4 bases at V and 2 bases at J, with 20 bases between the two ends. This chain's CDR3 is CAISAVEPIHPNYGYTF. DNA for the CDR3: TGTGCCATCAGTGCAGTCGAACCCATTCACCCCAACTATGGCTACACCTTC.

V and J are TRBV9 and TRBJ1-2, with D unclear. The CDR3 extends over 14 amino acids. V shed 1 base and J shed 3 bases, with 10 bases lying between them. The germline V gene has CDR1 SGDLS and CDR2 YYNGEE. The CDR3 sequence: CASSVSGSDYGYTF. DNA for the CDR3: TGTGCCAGCAGCGTATCGGGGTCAGACTATGGCTACACCTTC.

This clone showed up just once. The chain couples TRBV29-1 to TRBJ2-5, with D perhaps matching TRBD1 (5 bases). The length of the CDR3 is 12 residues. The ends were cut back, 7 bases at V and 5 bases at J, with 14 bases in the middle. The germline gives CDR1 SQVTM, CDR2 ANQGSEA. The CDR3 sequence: CSGIRATETQYF. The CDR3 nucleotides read TGCAGCGGAATCAGGGCGACCGAGACCCAGTACTTC.

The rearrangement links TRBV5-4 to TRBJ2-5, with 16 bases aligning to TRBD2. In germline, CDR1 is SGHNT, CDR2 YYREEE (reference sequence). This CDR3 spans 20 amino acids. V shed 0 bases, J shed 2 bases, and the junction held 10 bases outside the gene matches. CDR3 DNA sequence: TGTGCCAGCAGCTTGGCCCCGGGACTAGCGGGAGGGCCCCGTCAAGAGACCCAGTACTTC. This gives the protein CASSLAPGLAGGPRQETQYF. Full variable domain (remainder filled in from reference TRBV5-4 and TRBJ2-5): ETGVTQSPTHLIKTRGQQVTLRCSSQSGHNTVSWYQQALGQGPQFIFQYYREEENGRGNFPPRFSGLQFPNYSSELNVNALELDDSALYLCASSLAPGLAGGPRQETQYFGPGTRLLVL.